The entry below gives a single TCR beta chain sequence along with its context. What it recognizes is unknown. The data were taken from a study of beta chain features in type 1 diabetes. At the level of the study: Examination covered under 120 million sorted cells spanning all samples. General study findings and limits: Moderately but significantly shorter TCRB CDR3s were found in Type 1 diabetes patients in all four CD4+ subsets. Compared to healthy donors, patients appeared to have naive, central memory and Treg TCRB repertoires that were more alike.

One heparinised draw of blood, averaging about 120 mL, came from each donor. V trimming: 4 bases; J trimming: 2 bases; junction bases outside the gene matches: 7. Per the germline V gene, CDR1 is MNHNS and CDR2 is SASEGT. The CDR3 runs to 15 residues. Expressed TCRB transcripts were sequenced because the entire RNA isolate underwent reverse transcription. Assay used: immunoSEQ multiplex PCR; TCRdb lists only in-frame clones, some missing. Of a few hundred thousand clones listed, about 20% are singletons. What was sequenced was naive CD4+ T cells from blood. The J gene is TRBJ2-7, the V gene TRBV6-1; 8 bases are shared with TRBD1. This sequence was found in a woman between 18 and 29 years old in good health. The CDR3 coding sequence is TGTGCCAGCAGTGGACCCGGGACAGGACCCTACGAGCAGTACTTC. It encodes CASSGPGTGPYEQYF.